This passage covers 19 T cell receptor beta chains from one sample sequenced in a study of shared clonotypes between healthy human individuals. Method: immunoSEQ multiplex PCR; TCRdb's copy keeps in-frame clones and lacks some. Among roughly 200,000 clones listed, approximately 62% were seen once. The specimen was memory CD4+ T cells sorted from blood. Stated subset: CD45RA-negative fraction. These receptor sequences come from a man aged 30 to 39 in good health.

The chain has TRBV5-4 and TRBJ2-1; 14 nucleotides match TRBD2. The J segment lost 7 bases and the V segment lost 2 bases, leaving 8 bases of the junction unmatched. CDR1 and CDR2 from the germline V gene are SGHNT and YYREEE (reference sequence). The CDR3 covers 17 residues. This chain's CDR3 is CASSFSLRTSGRNEQFF. CDR3 coding DNA: TGTGCCAGCAGCTTTTCTCTTAGGACTAGCGGGAGGAATGAGCAGTTCTTC.

The chain couples TRBV7-2 to TRBJ2-1; 10 bases agree with TRBD1. V dropped 3 bases and J dropped 4; count of bases not matched to a gene: 3. The CDR3 is 15 amino acids. Per the germline V gene, CDR1 is SGHTA and CDR2 is FQGNSA. The CDR3 region is CASSLDRGMYNEQFF. The CDR3 DNA is TGTGCCAGCAGCTTGGACAGGGGGATGTACAATGAGCAGTTCTTC.

The table lists this clone with a count of one. The V call is TRBV6-5, the J call TRBJ1-5; D gene unclear. Trimming stripped 5 bases from V and 3 bases from J, with 14 bases between. The CDR3 extends over 15 amino acids. CDR1 and CDR2 from the germline V gene are MNHEY and SVGAGI. CDR3 DNA sequence: TGTGCCAGCAGTACCGTGGGGATCGTCAATCAGCCCCAGCATTTT. Its translation: CASSTVGIVNQPQHF.

The V gene is TRBV11-2, the J gene TRBJ2-7, with D unresolved. Looked up from germline, CDR1 is SGHAT and CDR2 is FQNNGV. The V gene lost 6 bases and the J gene lost 2 bases, with 20 bases spanning the gap. The CDR3 spans 16 residues. CDR3 protein: CASRGPDIGFPYEQYF. The CDR3, as DNA: TGTGCCAGCAGAGGCCCTGACATCGGATTCCCCTACGAGCAGTACTTC.

This rearrangement joins TRBV7-6 to TRBJ2-3; D unclear. V was shortened by 3 bases and J by 3 bases, with 10 bases between the two germline ends. The CDR3 runs to 14 residues. Germline lookup yields CDR1 SGHVS and CDR2 FNYEAQ. DNA of the CDR3: TGTGCCAGCAGCTTTGGGGATGGGACAGATACGCAGTATTTT. Translated: CASSFGDGTDTQYF.

The genes are TRBV5-1 and TRBJ1-3, with a tentative D call TRBD1 (6 bases). Germline V gives CDR1 SGHRS, CDR2 YFSETQ. Trimming took 5 bases from V and 1 from J, leaving 13 bases between them. CDR3 length: 15 residues. In DNA, the CDR3 is TGCGCCAGCAGTACAGGGCTGAGGTCTGGAAACACCATATATTTT. As protein: CASSTGLRSGNTIYF.

This chain connects TRBV7-9 to TRBJ2-3, with D hard to call. The CDR3 runs to 14 residues. V dropped 1 base and J dropped 6 bases, with 11 bases sitting between them. The V gene's germline CDR1 is SEHNR and CDR2 FQNEAQ (reference sequence). The CDR3 sequence is CASSLGLGSDTQYF. CDR3 in DNA: TGTGCCAGCAGCTTAGGCTTGGGTTCGGATACGCAGTATTTT.

The gene calls are TRBV7-2 and TRBJ2-1; D unresolved. Deletions cut 3 bases from V and 5 bases from J, with 8 bases between. CDR1 is SGHTA, CDR2 FQGNSA, per germline. The CDR3 consists of 13 residues. The DNA of the CDR3 is TGTGCCAGCAGCTTCAGCTACAACAATGAGCAGTTCTTC. Translation gives CASSFSYNNEQFF.

The V and J genes are TRBV10-3 and TRBJ2-2; possible D gene TRBD1, 5 bases. The CDR3 is 16 amino acids. Trimming cost V 4 bases and J 6 bases, with 18 bases left between them. Germline V CDR1 and CDR2: ENHRY, SYGVKD. In DNA, the CDR3 is TGTGCCATCAGTGTGTCTGGTCAGGGAACCCCCGGGGAGCTGTTTTTT. Protein product: CAISVSGQGTPGELFF.

The gene calls are TRBV28 and TRBJ2-5; D is ambiguous. V lost 6 bases, J lost 5 bases, and 16 bases lay in between. This CDR3 region has 14 residues. Germline CDR1 MDHEN, CDR2 SYDVKM. CDR3 protein: CASSHGPLGETQYF. In DNA, the CDR3 is TGTGCCAGCAGCCATGGACCCTTGGGTGAGACCCAGTACTTC.

The rearrangement links TRBV7-8 to TRBJ2-5; 9 nucleotides agree with TRBD1. V shed 3 bases and J 5 bases; nucleotides not matched to a gene: 10. CDR1 and CDR2 (germline): SGHVS, FQNEAQ. The CDR3 length is 16 residues. The chain's CDR3 is CASSLGGQGRRETQYF. The DNA of the CDR3 is TGTGCCAGCAGCTTGGGGGGACAGGGCCGTAGGGAGACCCAGTACTTC.

DNA of the CDR3: TGTGCCAGCAGCTTGTTAGAGACCCAGTACTTC. Translated, it gives CASSLLETQYF. The chain is built from TRBV5-6 and TRBJ2-5, with no clear D. The V end lost 1 base, the J end lost 4 bases, and 2 bases lay between the germline ends. The CDR3 has 11 residues. Germline loops: CDR1 SGHDT, CDR2 YYEEEE. The complete variable domain, with remaining parts taken from reference TRBV5-6 and TRBJ2-5, reads DAGVTQSPTHLIKTRGQQVTLRCSPKSGHDTVSWYQQALGQGPQFIFQYYEEEERQRGNFPDRFSGHQFPNYSSELNVNALLLGDSALYLCASSLLETQYFGPGTRLLVL.

J is TRBJ2-1 and V is TRBV11-2, with TRBD1 as a possible D gene (6 bases). Germline V lookup: CDR1 SGHAT, CDR2 FQNNGV. V lost 6 bases and J lost 7, with 22 bases in between. This CDR3 spans 16 amino acids. The CDR3 DNA reads TGTGCCAGCAGTCTCAGGATGGTGGGGGCGCCAAATGAGCAGTTCTTC. Protein sequence: CASSLRMVGAPNEQFF.

In this sample, this clone turned up a few times. V and J are TRBV5-6 and TRBJ2-5; D is perhaps TRBD2 (5 bases). This CDR3 is built from 15 residues. Trimming took off 2 bases at V and 1 base at J, with 12 bases between the two ends. Germline lookup yields CDR1 SGHDT and CDR2 YYEEEE. The CDR3 reads CASSFMGGRQETQYF. DNA of the CDR3: TGTGCCAGCAGCTTCATGGGCGGGCGCCAAGAGACCCAGTACTTC.

V gene TRBV11-3 combines with J gene TRBJ2-1; unclear D gene. CDR3 length: 18 amino acids. Germline V gene sequence: CDR1 SGHNT, CDR2 YENEEA. V was shortened by 5 bases and J by 1 base, with 21 bases between the two germline ends. In DNA form, the CDR3 reads TGTGCCAGCAGCAAACGAACCCCCATACCTACTTCCTACAATGAGCAGTTCTTC. This gives the protein CASSKRTPIPTSYNEQFF.

This clone was counted a single time. J is TRBJ1-3 and V is TRBV7-2, with no clear D. The CDR3 length is 14 residues. Germline V gives CDR1 SGHTA, CDR2 FQGNSA. With 0 bases removed from V and 3 bases from J, the gap between germline ends came to 6 bases. CDR3 loop: CASSLAAGGNTIYF. The CDR3 DNA reads TGTGCCAGCAGCTTAGCGGCAGGTGGAAACACCATATATTTT. The entire variable domain, with the rest obtained from reference TRBV7-2 and TRBJ1-3, is as follows: GAGVSQSPSNKVTEKGKDVELRCDPISGHTALYWYRQSLGQGLEFLIYFQGNSAPDKSGLPSDRFSAERTGGSVSTLTIQRTQQEDSAVYLCASSLAAGGNTIYFGEGSWLTVV.

A few counts support this clone. The rearrangement joins TRBV15 to TRBJ2-1, with D possibly matching TRBD2 (5 bases). The CDR3 length is 14 residues. Trimming stripped 5 bases from V and 9 bases from J, with 17 bases between. Per the germline V gene, CDR1 is LNHNV and CDR2 is YYDKDF (reference sequence). The CDR3 nucleotides are TGTGCCACCAGCGTATCCCCCAGCGGCATTGAGCAGTTCTTC. Translated: CATSVSPSGIEQFF.

Remarks on this clone: At one end the junction does not follow the germline gene, possibly because of a read error. J is TRBJ2-2 and V is TRBV11-2, with 7 bases that match TRBD1. From germline, CDR1 is SGHAT and CDR2 FQNNGV. The CDR3 is made up of 15 amino acids. The CDR3 spells CTSSLANRGAGELFF. The CDR3 region has the DNA TGTACCAGCAGCTTAGCGAACAGGGGTGCCGGGGAGCTGTTTTTT.

In its sample, this clone was seen once. The chain links TRBV10-3 to TRBJ2-7; D not resolved. The germline V gene encodes CDR1 ENHRY and CDR2 SYGVKD. The CDR3 is 14 residues long. V dropped 10 bases and J dropped 2 bases, with 18 bases sitting between them. CDR3: CATQLHSLTYEQYF. The CDR3 DNA is TGTGCCACCCAACTCCACAGCTTAACCTACGAGCAGTACTTC.